This TCR beta chain came from a study of tumor and adjacent non-tumor tissue in lung cancer. Looking at the study overall: Patients comprised about a dozen adenocarcinoma, a couple of squamous cell carcinoma and 1 small cell lung cancer. On average, productive TCRbeta reads reached roughly 3.9 million per sample. Study-level results: Significantly higher TCR diversity was found in tumor than normal lung. Normal lung showed higher cumulative top 100 clone frequency than tumor.

TCRbeta libraries were built with three rounds of nested PCR, modified from ARM-PCR. One entry per CDR3 protein results from TCRdb running MiXCR on the multiplex PCR reads. The data contain fewer than 100,000 distinct CDR3 sequences, about four fifths of them seen just once; the ten biggest clones take up 51%. This sample's RNA came from whole unsorted tissue. More than 3 cm separated this lung sample from the edge of the tumor. Concerning this clonotype: Antigen specificity is unknown. Mismatch with germline at one junction end may stem from a read error.

Germline V gives CDR1 PRHDT, CDR2 FYEKMQ (reference sequence). The CDR3 has 12 residues. The TCR was taken from a man aged 55 to 70 with non-small cell lung cancer. Material for sequencing was distant non-tumor lung tissue. The V call is TRBV13, the J call TRBJ2-2; D not certain. The chain's CDR3 is CASSRPARKLFF. The CDR3 nucleotides read TGTGCTAGCAGCCGGCCGGCCAGGAAGCTGTTTTTT.